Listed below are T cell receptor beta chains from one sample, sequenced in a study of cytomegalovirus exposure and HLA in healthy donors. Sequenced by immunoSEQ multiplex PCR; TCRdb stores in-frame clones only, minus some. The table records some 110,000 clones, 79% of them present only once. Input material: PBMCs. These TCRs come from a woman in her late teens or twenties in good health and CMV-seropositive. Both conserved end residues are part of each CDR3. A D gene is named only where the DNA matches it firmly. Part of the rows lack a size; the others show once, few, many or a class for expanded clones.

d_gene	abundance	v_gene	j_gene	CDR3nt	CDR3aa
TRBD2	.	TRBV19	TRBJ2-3	TGTGCCAGCCAACCTGCGAGCGGGAGAGTTGGAGATACGCAGTATTTT	CASQPASGRVGDTQYF
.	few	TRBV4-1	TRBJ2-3	TGCGCCAGCAGCCATAGTACAGATACGCAGTATTTT	CASSHSTDTQYF
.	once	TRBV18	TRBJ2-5	TGTGCCAGCTCACCCCGGGGAGAGACCCAGTACTTC	CASSPRGETQYF
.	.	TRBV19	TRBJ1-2	TGTGCCAGTAGATGGGCAGGGGTAAGCTATGGCTACACCTTC	CASRWAGVSYGYTF
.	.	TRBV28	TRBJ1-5	TGTGCCAGCAGTTTCGTCAGGGAGGTCGGTCAGCCCCAGCATTTT	CASSFVREVGQPQHF
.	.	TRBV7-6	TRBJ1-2	TGTGCCAGCAGCTTAGGGACTCGCCCAGCGGGATATGGCTACACCTTC	CASSLGTRPAGYGYTF
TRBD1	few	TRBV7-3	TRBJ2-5	TGTGCCAGCAGTTCGGACAGGGGAGAGACCCAGTACTTC	CASSSDRGETQYF
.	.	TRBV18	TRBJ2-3	TGTGCCAGCTCACTAGATATAGCGCAAAACACAGATACGCAGTATTTT	CASSLDIAQNTDTQYF
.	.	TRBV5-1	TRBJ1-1	TGCGCCAGCAGCTTAGGGGGGGAGGGCACTGAAGCTTTCTTT	CASSLGGEGTEAFF
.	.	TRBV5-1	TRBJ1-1	TGCGCCAGCAGCTTGGCCAGTGTTAACACTGAAGCTTTCTTT	CASSLASVNTEAFF
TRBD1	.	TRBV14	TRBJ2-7	TGTGCCAGCAGCCCGTGGACAGGGGGAGGTGACGAGCAGTACTTC	CASSPWTGGGDEQYF
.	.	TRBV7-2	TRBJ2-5	TGTGCCAGCAGGCCAGGTACGGCGGAGACCCAGTACTTC	CASRPGTAETQYF
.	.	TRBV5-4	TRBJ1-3	TGTGCCAGCAGCTTGGGGGGCGGAAACACCATATATTTT	CASSLGGGNTIYF
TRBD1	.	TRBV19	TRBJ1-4	TGTGCCAGTACTAATCGGGGACAGGGAGGTGAAAAACTGTTTTTT	CASTNRGQGGEKLFF
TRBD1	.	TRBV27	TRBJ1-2	TGTGCCAGCAGTCTCACTCCGACAGGGGCAGTCTATGGCTACACCTTC	CASSLTPTGAVYGYTF
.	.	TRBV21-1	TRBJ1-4	TGTGCCAGCAGCAAATCTCGGGACAGGCTAGGGGAAAAACTGTTTTTT	CASSKSRDRLGEKLFF
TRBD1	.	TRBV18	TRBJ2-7	TGTGCCAGCTCACCTACAGGGGGTAGGTACGAGCAGTACTTC	CASSPTGGRYEQYF
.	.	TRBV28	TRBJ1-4	TGTGCCAGCAGTTCAGGGATCTCTAATGAAAAACTGTTTTTT	CASSSGISNEKLFF
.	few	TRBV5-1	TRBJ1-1	TGCGCCAGCAGAACTACAGGGAACACTGAAGCTTTCTTT	CASRTTGNTEAFF
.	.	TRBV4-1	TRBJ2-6	TGCGCCAGCAGCCAAGACAGGGTCCTGGGGGCCAACGTCCTGACTTTC	CASSQDRVLGANVLTF
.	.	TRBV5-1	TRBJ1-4	TGCGCCAGCAGCTCGTCCGGGACATTGACAACTAATGAAAAACTGTTTTTT	CASSSSGTLTTNEKLFF
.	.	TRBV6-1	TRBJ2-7	TGTGCCAGCAGTATTGACTATTACGAGCAGTACTTC	CASSIDYYEQYF
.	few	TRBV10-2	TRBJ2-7	TGCGCCAGCAGTGACAGCTACGAGCAGTACTTC	CASSDSYEQYF
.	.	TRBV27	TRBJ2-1	TGTGCCAGCAGTTTATCCCCTTCATCGGGACTTCCTTACAATGAGCAGTTCTTC	CASSLSPSSGLPYNEQFF
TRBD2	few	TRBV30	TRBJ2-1	TGTGCCTGGAGTCTGACTAGCAGGAATGAGCAGTTCTTC	CAWSLTSRNEQFF
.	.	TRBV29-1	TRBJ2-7	TGCAGCGTTGATAAACAGGGGGGGTCCTACGAGCAGTACTTC	CSVDKQGGSYEQYF
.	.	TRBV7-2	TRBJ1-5	TGTGCCAGCAGCTCCCAATGGACAGCTCACGGCAATCAGCCCCAGCATTTT	CASSSQWTAHGNQPQHF
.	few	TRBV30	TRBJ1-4	TGTGCCTGGAGTGTAGGGGCGACAACTAATGAAAAACTGTTTTTT	CAWSVGATTNEKLFF
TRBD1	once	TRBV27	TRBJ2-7	TGTGCCAGCAGTCCGACAGGGCCGGACGAGCAGTACTTC	CASSPTGPDEQYF
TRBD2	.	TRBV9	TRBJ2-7	TGTGCCAGCAGTCCCAGGGTAGGGACTAGCGGATACGAGCAGTACTTC	CASSPRVGTSGYEQYF
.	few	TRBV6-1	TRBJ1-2	TGTGCCAGCAGTCTACAGGCCCCCTATGGCTACACCTTC	CASSLQAPYGYTF
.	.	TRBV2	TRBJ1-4	TGTGCCAGCAGTGGGCACCCTAATGAAAAACTGTTTTTT	CASSGHPNEKLFF
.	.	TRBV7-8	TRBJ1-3	TGTGCCAGCAGCCGAATTGAGGGCTCTGGAAACACCATATATTTT	CASSRIEGSGNTIYF
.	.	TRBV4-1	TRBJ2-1	TGCGCCAGCAGCCAGACTAACGAGCAGTTCTTC	CASSQTNEQFF
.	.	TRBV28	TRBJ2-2	TGTGCCAGCATCCCCCGGGACTTTAACACCGGGGAGCTGTTTTTT	CASIPRDFNTGELFF
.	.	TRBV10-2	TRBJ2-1	TGCGCCAGCTCTGAGGTGTGGGGAGACAATGAGCAGTTCTTC	CASSEVWGDNEQFF
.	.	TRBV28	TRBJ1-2	TGTGCCAGCAGTTTCGGAGTGAGCGGCTACACCTTC	CASSFGVSGYTF
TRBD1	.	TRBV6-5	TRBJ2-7	TGTGCCAGCAGTTACGGGACAGTAGCCGAGAATTACGAGCAGTACTTC	CASSYGTVAENYEQYF
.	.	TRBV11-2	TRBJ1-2	TGTGCCAGCAGCGCCGACCGGGGCGGGAGAGGCTACACCTTC	CASSADRGGRGYTF
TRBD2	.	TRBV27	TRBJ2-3	TGTGCCAGCAGTTTATTTAGCGGGAGGCCGGATACGCAGTATTTT	CASSLFSGRPDTQYF
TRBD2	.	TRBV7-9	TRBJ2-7	TGTGCCAGCAGCCCGTTACTAGCGGGGGCCTACGAGCAGTACTTC	CASSPLLAGAYEQYF
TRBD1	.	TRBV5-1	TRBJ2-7	TGCGCCAGCAGCTTAGGGACAGGGTTTGGGTACGAGCAGTACTTC	CASSLGTGFGYEQYF
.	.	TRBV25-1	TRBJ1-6	TGTGCCAGCAGTGGGCGGGGATGGGATTCACCCCTCCACTTT	CASSGRGWDSPLHF
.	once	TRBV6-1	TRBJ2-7	TGTGCCAGCAGTGAAATACGGGACGAGCAGTACTTC	CASSEIRDEQYF
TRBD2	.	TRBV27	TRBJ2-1	TGTGCCAGCAGTTTATACCTAGCGGGATACAATGAGCAGTTCTTC	CASSLYLAGYNEQFF
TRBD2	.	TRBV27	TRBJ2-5	TGTGCCAGCAGCCGAACTAGCGGGAGACAAGAGACCCAGTACTTC	CASSRTSGRQETQYF
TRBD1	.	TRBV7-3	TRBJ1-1	TGTGCCAGCAGCCGGGACAGTAACACTGAAGCTTTCTTT	CASSRDSNTEAFF
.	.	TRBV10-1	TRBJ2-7	TGCGCCAGCAGTGAGTCAGAGAACGAGCAGTACTTC	CASSESENEQYF
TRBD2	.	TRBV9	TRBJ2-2	TGTGCCAGCAGCGCGGGGGGGTCCGGGGAGCTGTTTTTT	CASSAGGSGELFF
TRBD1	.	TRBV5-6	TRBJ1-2	TGTGCCAGCAGCTTGTTAGACAGGGCGAACTATGGCTACACCTTC	CASSLLDRANYGYTF
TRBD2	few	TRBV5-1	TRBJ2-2	TGCGCCAGCAGCCTATTAGCGGGAGGCGTCACCGGGGAGCTGTTTTTT	CASSLLAGGVTGELFF
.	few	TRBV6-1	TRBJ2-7	TGTGCCAGCAGTGAACGTGGGCAGGGGAACTACGAGCAGTACTTC	CASSERGQGNYEQYF
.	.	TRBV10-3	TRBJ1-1	TGTGCCACAAGCCGCGCGGAATGGACTGAAGCTTTCTTT	CATSRAEWTEAFF
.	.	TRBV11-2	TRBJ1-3	TGTGCCAGCAGCTTAGGGATAACAGGGAATGGAAACACCATATATTTT	CASSLGITGNGNTIYF
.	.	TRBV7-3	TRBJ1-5	TGTGCCAGCAGCTTAATACAGGGTCAGCCCCAGCATTTT	CASSLIQGQPQHF